This record covers a single T cell receptor beta chain. Its antigen is as yet unknown. This specimen comes from a study of cytotoxic CD8 clonotypes in ibrutinib-treated CLL. Study summary: With a range of 6 to 36, the median treatment time before response samples were taken was roughly 12 months. General study findings and limits: Clonality was higher at ibrutinib response and returned toward baseline at progression. Age-matched healthy donor levels were exceeded by baseline clonality, which tracked circulating CD8+ T-cell counts. Public clonotypes proved infrequent, and on treatment they shrank or remained steady.

This table comes from immunoSEQ multiplex PCR, and its TCRdb copy is limited to in-frame clones, with some not included. The table has around 160,000 clones, approximately 90% seen once. Looked up from germline, CDR1 is MGHRA and CDR2 is YSYEKL. After removal of 4 bases from V and 10 bases from J, the junction contained 7 bases not matched to a gene. The CDR3 runs to 13 residues. The J gene is TRBJ2-1, the V gene TRBV4-1, with 7 bases fitting TRBD2. Sequencing was performed on PBMCs, taken at disease progression, from a patient treated with ibrutinib. The sequence was obtained from a human donor with chronic lymphocytic leukemia. CDR3 protein: CASSRRERNEQFF. The CDR3 bases are TGCGCCAGCAGCCGGCGGGAGCGGAACGAGCAGTTCTTC.